The source of this T cell receptor (beta chain) is a study of monozygotic twins with inflammatory bowel disease. Study conclusions and caveats: IBD patients shared fewer clonotypes with other individuals than healthy twins, especially patients with disease activity signs. Support for a single strong signal or clonotype associated with IBD was absent.

Of note for this clonotype: The antigen is undetermined.

With no T cell sorting beforehand, total RNA was isolated from whole blood. Template switching appended UMIs that held a 6-nucleotide sample barcode. TCRdb reworked the 5' RACE reads into one entry per CDR3 protein, no DNA. In total, the table holds about 43,000 distinct CDR3 sequences. The sample comprised blood. The source of this sequence is a human donor with ulcerative colitis or Crohn's disease, or a healthy co-twin of an affected twin (not recorded which).

This CDR3 is CASSPPKGYEQFF. The chain uses TRBV18 and TRBJ2-1. CDR1 and CDR2 from the germline V gene are KGHSH and LQKENI. CDR3 length: 13 residues.